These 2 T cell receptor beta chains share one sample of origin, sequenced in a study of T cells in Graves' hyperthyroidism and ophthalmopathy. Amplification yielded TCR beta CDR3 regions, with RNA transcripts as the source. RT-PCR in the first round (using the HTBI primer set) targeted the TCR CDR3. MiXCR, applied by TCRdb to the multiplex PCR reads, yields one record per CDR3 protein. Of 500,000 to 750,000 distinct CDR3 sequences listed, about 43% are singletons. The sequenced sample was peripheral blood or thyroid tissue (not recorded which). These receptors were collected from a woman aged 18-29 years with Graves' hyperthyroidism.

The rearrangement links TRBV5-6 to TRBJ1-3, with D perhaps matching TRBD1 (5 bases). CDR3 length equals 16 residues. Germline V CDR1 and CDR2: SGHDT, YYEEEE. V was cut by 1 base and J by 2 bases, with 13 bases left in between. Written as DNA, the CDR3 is TGTGCCAGCAGCTTGATGGGCGACAGTGCTGGAAACACCATATATTTT. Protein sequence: CASSLMGDSAGNTIYF.

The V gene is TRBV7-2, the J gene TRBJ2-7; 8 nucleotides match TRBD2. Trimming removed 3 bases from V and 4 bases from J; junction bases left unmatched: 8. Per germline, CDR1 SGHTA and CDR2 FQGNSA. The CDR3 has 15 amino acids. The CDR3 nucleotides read TGTGCCAGCAGCTTTCCAGCGGGAGTAGGTTACGAGCAGTACTTC. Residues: CASSFPAGVGYEQYF.